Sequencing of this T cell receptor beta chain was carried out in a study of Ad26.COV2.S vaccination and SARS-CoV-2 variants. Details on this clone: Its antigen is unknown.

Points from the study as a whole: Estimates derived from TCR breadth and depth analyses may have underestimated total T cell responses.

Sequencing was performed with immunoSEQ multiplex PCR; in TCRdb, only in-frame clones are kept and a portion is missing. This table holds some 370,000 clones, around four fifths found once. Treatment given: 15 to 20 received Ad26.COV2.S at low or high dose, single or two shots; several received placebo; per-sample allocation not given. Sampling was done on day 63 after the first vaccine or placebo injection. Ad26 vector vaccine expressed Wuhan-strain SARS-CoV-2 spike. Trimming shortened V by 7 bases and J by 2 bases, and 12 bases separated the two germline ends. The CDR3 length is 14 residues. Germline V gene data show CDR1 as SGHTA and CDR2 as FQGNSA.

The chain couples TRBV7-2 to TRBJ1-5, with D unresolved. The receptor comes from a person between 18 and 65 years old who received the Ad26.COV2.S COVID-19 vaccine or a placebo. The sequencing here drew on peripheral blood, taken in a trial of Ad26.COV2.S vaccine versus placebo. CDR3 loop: CASTSGRGNQPQHF. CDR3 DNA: TGTGCCAGCACCTCCGGGCGGGGCAATCAGCCCCAGCATTTT. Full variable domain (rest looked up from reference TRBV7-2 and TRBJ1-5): GAGVSQSPSNKVTEKGKDVELRCDPISGHTALYWYRQSLGQGLEFLIYFQGNSAPDKSGLPSDRFSAERTGGSVSTLTIQRTQQEDSAVYLCASTSGRGNQPQHFGDGTRLSIL.